Listed below are T cell receptor beta chains from one sample, sequenced in a study of cytomegalovirus exposure and HLA in healthy donors. Libraries were prepared by immunoSEQ multiplex PCR; TCRdb keeps only in-frame clonotypes and omits some of them. The sample lists about 68,000 clones, about 81% occurring once. The sequencing sample was made of PBMCs. These receptors were collected from a human donor in good health. CDR3s include the opening cysteine and the closing phenylalanine or tryptophan. D genes are given only for firm matches. Some rows have no size entry. The others give once, few or many, or a class for an expanded clone.

>TRBD1|TRBV7-9|-|TRBJ1-2
TGTTCCAGCAGCTTAGCTATGGCAGGGGGCGGCTATGGCTACACCTTC
CSSSLAMAGGGYGYTF
>TRBD1|TRBV25-1|few|TRBJ1-2
TGTGCCAGCAGCGGGGGACCGACAGGGGGCGTAGTCTATGGCTACCCCTTC
CASSGGPTGGVVYGYPF
>-|TRBV10-1|-|TRBJ2-2
TGCGCCAGCAGATCCAATAGACAGAACACCGGGGAGCTGTTTTTT
CASRSNRQNTGELFF
>TRBD1|TRBV4-1|-|TRBJ2-5
TGCGCCAGCAGCGAACCGGGACAGCAAGAGACCCAGTACTTC
CASSEPGQQETQYF
>-|TRBV7-8|-|TRBJ2-7
TGTGCCAGCAGCTTGGGACAAACGACCTACGAGCAGTACTTC
CASSLGQTTYEQYF
>TRBD2|TRBV7-6|-|TRBJ2-3
TGTGCCAGCAGCCGCAGCACAGCGGGGGGGCCCACAGATACGCAGTATTTT
CASSRSTAGGPTDTQYF
>TRBD1|TRBV2|-|TRBJ1-1
TGTGCCAGCAGTGAGGGGGACAGTCGGACTGAAGCTTTCTTT
CASSEGDSRTEAFF
>-|TRBV5-4|few|TRBJ2-2
TGTGCCAGCAGCTTGGACTTCGCCGGGGAGCTGTTTTTT
CASSLDFAGELFF
>-|TRBV30|few|TRBJ1-1
TGTGCCTGCGTTCCGAACACTGAAGCTTTCTTT
CACVPNTEAFF
>TRBD1|TRBV28|-|TRBJ2-3
TGTGCCAGCAGTACACCCGAAGACAGGGGCACAGATACGCAGTATTTT
CASSTPEDRGTDTQYF
>-|TRBV11-3|once|TRBJ2-3
TGTGCCAGCACCTTAAGTGGGGCGGTAGATACGCAGTATTTT
CASTLSGAVDTQYF
>TRBD1|TRBV6-5|-|TRBJ2-3
TGTGCCAGCAGTTGGACAGGGGGGAGGACAGATACGCAGTATTTT
CASSWTGGRTDTQYF
>-|TRBV6-6|-|TRBJ1-1
TGTGCCAGCAGTTACTCGCTAGGGGGCACTGAAGCTTTCTTT
CASSYSLGGTEAFF
>-|TRBV28|-|TRBJ2-7
TGTGCCAGCAGTTTATTGGGTAGGCTAGCGACCTCCTACGAGCAGTACTTC
CASSLLGRLATSYEQYF
>TRBD1|TRBV29-1|-|TRBJ1-2
TGCAGCGACGACGTGACAGGGGGAGAGGGCTACCCCTTC
CSDDVTGGEGYPF
>-|TRBV2|-|TRBJ2-7
TGTGCCAGCAGCAGAACGGCGCAGGGAAACGGCTACGAGCAGTACTTC
CASSRTAQGNGYEQYF
>-|TRBV7-9|-|TRBJ2-1
TGTGCCAGCAGCTACCCCGTAAGCGGTGGACCCTACAATGAGCAGTTCTTC
CASSYPVSGGPYNEQFF
>TRBD2|TRBV18|-|TRBJ2-7
TGTGCCAGCTCACGCGAGACTAGCGGGGTGTACGAGCAGTACTTC
CASSRETSGVYEQYF
>-|TRBV2|once|TRBJ1-2
TGTGCCAGCAGCAGGGCCAAAGGCTACACCTTC
CASSRAKGYTF
>-|TRBV18|-|TRBJ1-1
TGTGCCAGCTCACCACCGATGAGGAGGGAAGCTTTCTTT
CASSPPMRREAFF
>TRBD1|TRBV30|-|TRBJ2-1
TGTGCCTGGAGTCGGTTGGGGACAGCGCCCTCCTACAATGAGCAGTTCTTC
CAWSRLGTAPSYNEQFF
>-|TRBV30|-|TRBJ1-1
TGTGCCCGCGGAGGGAATAGGGACACTGAAGCTTTCTTT
CARGGNRDTEAFF
>TRBD1|TRBV29-1|-|TRBJ1-1
TGCAGCGGGTTGACAGGGAGCGAAGCTTTCTTT
CSGLTGSEAFF
>-|TRBV7-9|-|TRBJ2-2
TGTGCCAGCAGCTTAGTCCGAGGGACTAACACCGGGGAGCTGTTTTTT
CASSLVRGTNTGELFF
>-|TRBV6-5|-|TRBJ2-7
TGTGCCAGCACCGGGAGCGGTGACGAGCAGTACTTC
CASTGSGDEQYF
>-|TRBV25-1|-|TRBJ2-7
TGTGCCAGCAGTGAAGAAGGGACACTGGGGTACGAGCAGTACTTC
CASSEEGTLGYEQYF
>-|TRBV5-8|-|TRBJ1-5
TGTGCCAGCAGCTTTCGGGGAAGGGACAATCAGCCCCAGCATTTT
CASSFRGRDNQPQHF
>-|TRBV28|-|TRBJ1-3
TGTGCCAGCAGTCTGACATCCCCTAGAAACACCATATATTTT
CASSLTSPRNTIYF
>-|TRBV7-9|few|TRBJ2-7
TGTGCCAGCAGCTTAGCGGACAGCCTCTCCTACGAGCAGTACTTC
CASSLADSLSYEQYF
>-|TRBV6-5|few|TRBJ2-5
TGTGCCAGCAGTTACACCGAAGGGGTTCGAGAGACCCAGTACTTC
CASSYTEGVRETQYF
>-|TRBV6-5|-|TRBJ1-5
TGTGCCAGCAGTTACGCGGGTCAGCCCCAGCATTTT
CASSYAGQPQHF
>-|TRBV19|-|TRBJ1-1
TGTGCCAGTATAGGTTTCGGAAGGGAGATGAACACTGAAGCTTTCTTT
CASIGFGREMNTEAFF
>-|TRBV19|-|TRBJ1-1
TGTGCCAGTAGTGCTCAATCTATGAACACTGAAGCTTTCTTT
CASSAQSMNTEAFF
>TRBD1|TRBV6-6|once|TRBJ1-2
TGTGCCAGCAGTTACTCGGGACAGGGTAACTATGGCTACACCTTC
CASSYSGQGNYGYTF
>TRBD1|TRBV6-5|-|TRBJ1-5
TGTGCCAGCTCCAGGGGGGTAAGGAGTCAGCCCCAGCATTTT
CASSRGVRSQPQHF
>TRBD1|TRBV2|-|TRBJ1-2
TGTGCCAGCAGTGTCCGTTCCGGGACAGGGGCTGGCTATGGCTACACCTTC
CASSVRSGTGAGYGYTF
>-|TRBV10-2|-|TRBJ2-5
TGCGCCAGCAGTGACCCACTTGTGGGGGGGGCCAGGTTTGTATTGAAGACCCAGTACTTC
CASSDPLVGGARFVLKTQYF
>-|TRBV6-5|-|TRBJ1-1
TGTGCCAGTAGTCCGAGACAGAACACTGAAGCTTTCTTT
CASSPRQNTEAFF
>-|TRBV5-4|-|TRBJ2-4
TGTGCCAGCAGCTTTTTGGAGGGTGGCATTCAGTACTTC
CASSFLEGGIQYF
>-|TRBV7-2|-|TRBJ1-2
TGTGCCAGCAGCCCCCAGGGCTCGAGCCTTCAAACGGGCTATGGCTACACCTTC
CASSPQGSSLQTGYGYTF